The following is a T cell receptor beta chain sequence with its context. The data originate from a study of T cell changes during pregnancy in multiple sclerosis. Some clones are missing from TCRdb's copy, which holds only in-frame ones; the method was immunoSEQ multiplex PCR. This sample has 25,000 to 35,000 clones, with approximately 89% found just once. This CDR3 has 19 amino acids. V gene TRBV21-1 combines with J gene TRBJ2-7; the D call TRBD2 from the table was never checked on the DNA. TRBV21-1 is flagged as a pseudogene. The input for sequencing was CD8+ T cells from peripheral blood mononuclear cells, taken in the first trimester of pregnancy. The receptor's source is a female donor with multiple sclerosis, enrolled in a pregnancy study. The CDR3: CASTRRAANSGRSGYEQYF. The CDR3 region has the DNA TGTGCCAGCACCCGCAGGGCAGCAAATAGCGGGAGATCTGGTTACGAGCAGTACTTC.